These T cell receptor beta chains were read from a single sample in a study of cytomegalovirus exposure and HLA in healthy donors. Clones were read by immunoSEQ multiplex PCR, and TCRdb kept only the in-frame ones, dropping some. This sample has about 70,000 clones, with roughly 85% found just once. What was sequenced was PBMCs. These receptors were obtained from a woman between 25 and 40 years old in good health and CMV-seronegative. CDR3s leave out the opening cysteine and the closing phenylalanine or tryptophan. A D gene is named only where the DNA matches it firmly. Size is omitted from some rows. Given values are once, few, many or a class for expanded clones.

d_call clone_size j_call v_call cdr3_aa
. . TRBJ1-5 TRBV28 ASSFLVGGTSNQPQH
. . TRBJ1-3 TRBV9 ASSAILGDGNTIY
. few TRBJ1-2 TRBV2 ASSDGANYGYT
. . TRBJ2-1 TRBV30 AWSLYNEQF
TRBD1 . TRBJ1-2 TRBV25-1 ASRGYHRGSAGYGYT
. once TRBJ2-7 TRBV28 ASRAQYEQY
TRBD1 . TRBJ1-6 TRBV10-1 ASSGTGSNSPLH
TRBD1 . TRBJ2-5 TRBV6-1 ASSEYGQEETQY
. . TRBJ1-1 TRBV25-1 ASSDPQNMNTEAF
TRBD2 once TRBJ2-3 TRBV2 ATRTSGRKDTQY
. . TRBJ1-5 TRBV6-4 ASSDDLPMAQGSQPQH
TRBD1 once TRBJ1-4 TRBV18 ASSQYRGPTNEKLF
TRBD2 . TRBJ2-3 TRBV4-3 ASSPGLAGADTQY
. . TRBJ2-1 TRBV4-2 ASSLLADGSLDEQF
. . TRBJ1-1 TRBV10-2 ASSGQGTEAF
. . TRBJ1-1 TRBV11-3 ASSPSSGGTEAF
. . TRBJ2-7 TRBV7-3 ASSLTSGYEQY
TRBD2 . TRBJ2-3 TRBV6-5 ASSYGQRDGTDTQY
TRBD1 . TRBJ1-4 TRBV28 ASSPYRQGATNEKLF
. . TRBJ1-5 TRBV28 ASSLRGRQPQH
. . TRBJ2-5 TRBV27 ASSKRQAQETQY
. . TRBJ2-1 TRBV11-3 ASGTGEGTYNEQF
. . TRBJ1-1 TRBV11-3 ASSHYGRTEAF
TRBD1 . TRBJ1-2 TRBV9 ASSPSPDRDYGYT
TRBD2 once TRBJ2-2 TRBV7-3 ASSLGTSGAGELF
. . TRBJ1-5 TRBV4-1 ASSQDIRSDQPQH
. few TRBJ1-1 TRBV10-2 ASSGTGVNTEAF
TRBD1 . TRBJ2-5 TRBV27 ASSSQTGAETQY
. . TRBJ2-4 TRBV7-2 ASSVSRRAVLAKNIQY
. . TRBJ1-1 TRBV28 ATLAVNTEAF
TRBD1 . . TRBV19 ASSTLRTGGHEQY
TRBD1 . TRBJ2-1 TRBV11-1 ASSFQGAGKEQF
TRBD2 . TRBJ2-1 TRBV7-3 ASSLRLAGYNEQF
TRBD2 . TRBJ2-3 TRBV7-8 ASSPSSSGPSTDTQY
. once TRBJ2-1 TRBV5-1 ASSYRNEQF
. . . TRBV6-1 ASSEAEGSSYEQY
TRBD1 . TRBJ2-7 TRBV28 ATRTGGSDEQY
. . TRBJ1-4 TRBV18 ASSPNMRYEKLF
. . TRBJ2-7 TRBV10-3 AISDPTRSGEQY
TRBD1 . TRBJ1-4 TRBV5-4 ASSLVPGQRYEKLF
TRBD2 . TRBJ2-2 TRBV28 ASSFISGRAGELF
TRBD1 . TRBJ2-5 TRBV9 ASSVLDRGPETQY
. . TRBJ1-2 TRBV5-5 ASSLRTDYGYT
TRBD1 . TRBJ2-7 TRBV19 ASASSRDSEQY
. . TRBJ2-5 TRBV27 ASSGLTETQY
TRBD2 once TRBJ2-7 TRBV7-9 ASSLSGTSGNEQY
TRBD2 . TRBJ2-6 TRBV2 ASTGRDSGANVLT
TRBD2 . TRBJ2-1 TRBV7-2 ASSSIAGVSYNEQF
TRBD2 . TRBJ2-4 TRBV28 ASTKGLAGRVTQNIQY
. . TRBJ2-1 TRBV7-2 ASSLDYSYNEQF
. . TRBJ2-7 TRBV18 ASSPGTGLSSYEQY
. . TRBJ1-5 TRBV2 ASSETGDQPQH
. . TRBJ2-3 TRBV5-6 ASSPPQGTDTQY
. . TRBJ1-2 TRBV25-1 ASSVPSQVRGDGYT
. . TRBJ2-7 TRBV5-1 ASSLVRETSYEQY
TRBD1 . TRBJ2-5 TRBV7-9 ASSLGVGQGRETQY
. . TRBJ2-2 TRBV19 ASSINLGQGNTGELF